This T cell receptor (beta chain) was identified during a study of cytotoxic CD8 clonotypes in ibrutinib-treated CLL. About the study: Researchers reported about 10 relapsed/refractory and about 15 treatment-naive patients, 17 of them IGHV unmutated. Mean values per sample were 250,000 to 300,000 productive templates and over 90,000 productive rearrangements.

Sequencing used immunoSEQ multiplex PCR; TCRdb keeps in-frame clones, though not all of them. The sample contains some 200,000 clones, around 70% of which appear only once. This TCR was sampled from a human donor with chronic lymphocytic leukemia. The sample was PBMCs, taken after 24 months of ibrutinib treatment.

Here the CDR3 reads CASSSPGQASYGYTF. The CDR3 DNA reads TGTGCCAGCAGCTCACCGGGACAGGCATCCTATGGCTACACCTTC. V usage is TRBV5-4 and J usage is TRBJ1-2; 8 nucleotides align to TRBD1. CDR3 length equals 15 residues. From germline, CDR1 is SGHNT and CDR2 YYREEE (reference sequence). The trim removed 3 bases at V and 4 bases at J, leaving 8 bases unmatched.